Below, one TCR beta chain is given with its context. Its antigen is undetermined. Naive CD8 cells were CD45RO-negative, positively selected for CCR7, excluding terminally differentiated effector memory CD45RA+ cells. The CDR3 totals 17 residues. Germline lookup yields CDR1 MNHEY and CDR2 SMNVEV (reference sequence). The V and J ends lost 2 bases and 0 bases respectively, with 16 bases between them. This entry is derived from a study of shared clonotypes between healthy human individuals. Study-level information: The people who gave samples were a couple of women and a few men aged 18 to 49. Every donor yielded three CD4 naive, three CD4 memory, two CD8 naive and one CD8 memory plate. Findings of the study overall: Incomplete sequencing of sorted subsets was indicated by rarefaction despite large depth.

Sequencing was performed with immunoSEQ multiplex PCR; in TCRdb, only in-frame clones are kept and a portion is missing. The table has under 1 million clones, just over 95% seen once. This chain links TRBV27 with TRBJ1-1, with D uncertain. The sequencing sample was made of naive CD8+ T cells sorted from blood. The clonotype originates from a young man in good health. CDR3 region: CASSLGRTDLMNTEAFF. Written as DNA, the CDR3 is TGTGCCAGCAGTTTAGGACGGACTGACTTGATGAACACTGAAGCTTTCTTT.